This T cell receptor beta chain derives from a study of high-grade serous ovarian cancer treatment subgroups. Study background: On average, more than 14,000 reads and roughly 7,700 unique TCR beta rearrangements were obtained per sample.

Trimming shortened V by 1 base and J by 5 bases, and 10 bases separated the two germline ends. The germline V gene has CDR1 LGHNA and CDR2 YNFKEQ. This CDR3 contains 14 residues. Whole-study results and caveats: TCR clonal relatedness correlated positively with neoantigen level. Different patients shared almost no repertoire; same-patient tumors shared 0.11 to 0.79.

Tumor tissue was taken before any definitive surgery or chemotherapy was given. Assay: immunoSEQ multiplex PCR; the TCRdb copy retains only in-frame clones and omits some. This table has about 10,000 clones, more than 65% appearing once. Details on this clone: Its antigen is currently unknown.

Sequencing was performed on tumor tissue. This TCR was recovered from a human donor with high-grade serous ovarian cancer. V usage is TRBV4-2 and J usage is TRBJ2-3; D ambiguous. Here the CDR3 DNA reads TGTGCCAGCAGCCAAGGACCCGAGGTAGATACGCAGTATTTT. This encodes CASSQGPEVDTQYF.